This is a list of T cell receptor beta chains from one sample in a study of CD8 T cells in Susac syndrome. From the immunoSEQ multiplex PCR reads, TCRdb called clonotypes with MiXCR, one entry per CDR3 protein. This sample has around 69,000 distinct CDR3 sequences; approximately 93% occur once, and the top ten carry 0.35% to 0.5%. Sequenced sample: CD8+ T cells from PBMCs. The receptors stem from a human donor with Susac syndrome. Both conserved end residues are part of each CDR3. A D gene is named only where the DNA matches it firmly. For some rows the clone size is stated as once, few or many, or as a class when expanded; others skip it.

J | V | D | size | CDR3 | DNA
TRBJ2-2 | TRBV7-2 | TRBD2 | NA | CASTLGAGAFTGELFF | TGTGCCAGCACCTTAGGAGCGGGGGCCTTCACCGGGGAGCTGTTTTTT
TRBJ2-2 | TRBV2 | TRBD2 | NA | CASSGGTTNTGELFF | TGTGCCAGCAGTGGCGGGACTACGAACACCGGGGAGCTGTTTTTT
TRBJ2-7 | TRBV29-1 | TRBD2 | few | CSVVWLAGEVSPYEQYF | TGCAGCGTTGTATGGCTAGCGGGAGAAGTGAGCCCCTACGAGCAGTACTTC
TRBJ1-2 | TRBV15 | NA | NA | CATSRGAGAGGYTF | TGTGCCACCAGCAGAGGAGCAGGGGCGGGTGGCTACACCTTC
TRBJ2-1 | TRBV5-6 | TRBD2 | NA | CASSNGLAIDEQFF | TGTGCCAGCAGCAATGGACTAGCGATCGATGAGCAGTTCTTC
TRBJ1-5 | TRBV6-1 | NA | once | CASSEGYGGTSYRNQPQHF | TGTGCCAGCAGTGAAGGTTATGGCGGGACATCGTACCGGAATCAGCCCCAGCATTTT
TRBJ1-1 | TRBV2 | NA | NA | CASSEESRDRAFF | TGTGCCAGCAGTGAAGAGAGCCGGGACCGAGCTTTCTTT
TRBJ2-5 | TRBV2 | TRBD1 | NA | CASSPDRGRSETQYF | TGTGCCAGCAGCCCAGACAGGGGGCGTTCGGAGACCCAGTACTTC
TRBJ1-2 | TRBV6-5 | TRBD1 | NA | CASSPGTGTDGYTF | TGTGCCAGCAGTCCCGGGACAGGAACTGATGGCTACACCTTC
TRBJ1-2 | TRBV7-8 | TRBD1 | NA | CASTQRDRIRPNYGYTF | TGTGCCAGCACACAGCGGGACAGGATTCGGCCAAACTATGGCTACACCTTC
TRBJ2-2 | TRBV21-1 | NA | NA | CASSHGAKDPKDTGELFF | TGTGCCAGCAGCCACGGCGCGAAAGACCCCAAGGACACCGGGGAGCTGTTTTTT
TRBJ1-2 | TRBV18 | NA | NA | CASSPVASGNYGYTF | TGTGCCAGCTCACCAGTGGCCAGTGGTAACTATGGCTACACCTTC
TRBJ2-7 | TRBV5-1 | TRBD2 | NA | CASSSKLAESYEQYF | TGCGCCAGCAGCTCGAAACTAGCGGAGTCCTACGAGCAGTACTTC
TRBJ2-7 | TRBV28 | NA | NA | CATSGTYEQYF | TGTGCCACGAGCGGAACCTACGAGCAGTACTTC
TRBJ2-5 | TRBV18 | NA | NA | CASSPPEGAQTQYF | TGTGCCAGCTCACCACCGGAGGGTGCCCAGACCCAGTACTTC
TRBJ1-4 | TRBV6-6 | TRBD1 | NA | CASRTGGEKLFF | TGTGCCAGCAGAACAGGGGGTGAAAAACTGTTTTTT
TRBJ2-1 | TRBV7-6 | TRBD2 | NA | CASSFLAGGPNEQFF | TGTGCCAGCAGCTTTCTAGCGGGGGGGCCCAATGAGCAGTTCTTC
TRBJ2-7 | TRBV4-1 | NA | NA | CASSQEEGETYEQYF | TGCGCCAGCAGCCAAGAAGAGGGGGAGACCTACGAGCAGTACTTC
TRBJ1-1 | TRBV18 | NA | NA | CASSPLWGEGSTEAFF | TGTGCCAGCTCACCGCTGTGGGGTGAGGGCTCAACGGAAGCTTTCTTT
TRBJ1-2 | TRBV27 | TRBD1 | NA | CASSDGTGGNGYTF | TGTGCCAGCAGTGACGGGACAGGGGGGAACGGCTACACCTTC
TRBJ2-1 | TRBV27 | NA | NA | CASSLGGPRQFF | TGTGCCAGCAGTTTAGGGGGGCCGAGGCAGTTCTTC
TRBJ2-1 | TRBV28 | NA | NA | CASSITGQLRYNEQFF | TGTGCCAGCAGTATCACGGGACAACTTAGATACAATGAGCAGTTCTTC
TRBJ1-4 | TRBV28 | NA | NA | CASSFAATNEKLFF | TGTGCCAGCAGTTTCGCTGCAACTAATGAAAAACTGTTTTTT
TRBJ2-6 | TRBV20-1 | NA | NA | CSASPSSGANVLTF | TGCAGTGCTAGCCCCAGCTCTGGGGCCAACGTCCTGACTTTC
TRBJ2-7 | TRBV18 | NA | NA | CASSPRKIRDSSYEQYF | TGTGCCAGCTCACCAAGGAAGATCAGAGACAGCTCCTACGAGCAGTACTTC
TRBJ2-3 | TRBV6-1 | TRBD2 | NA | CASRETSSGSSADTQYF | TGTGCCAGCAGAGAAACATCTAGCGGGAGTAGCGCAGATACGCAGTATTTT
TRBJ1-3 | TRBV7-9 | NA | NA | CASSPKIGRNTIYF | TGTGCCAGCAGCCCAAAGATCGGAAGAAACACCATATATTTT
TRBJ1-5 | TRBV7-2 | NA | few | CASSLGAGGNQPQHF | TGTGCCAGCAGCTTGGGGGCGGGAGGCAATCAGCCCCAGCATTTT
TRBJ1-2 | TRBV23-1 | NA | NA | CASSQSWCLKGLVRDYGYTF | TGCGCCAGCAGTCAATCATGGTGTTTGAAGGGGTTGGTCCGTGACTATGGCTACACCTTC
TRBJ1-2 | TRBV3-1 | NA | NA | CASSQDRSLFHYGYTF | TGTGCCAGCAGCCAAGATCGGTCCCTTTTCCACTATGGCTACACCTTC
TRBJ2-1 | TRBV4-3 | NA | NA | CASSQDLGGARRNEQFF | TGCGCCAGCAGCCAAGATCTTGGGGGGGCAAGGCGGAATGAGCAGTTCTTC
TRBJ2-1 | TRBV9 | TRBD1 | NA | CASSFRDRGHEQFF | TGTGCCAGCAGCTTCCGGGACAGGGGGCATGAGCAGTTCTTC
TRBJ1-2 | TRBV29-1 | NA | NA | CSVDPDREIGYTF | TGCAGCGTTGACCCCGACCGTGAGATAGGCTACACCTTC
TRBJ2-1 | TRBV6-4 | NA | NA | CASSDSSGSYNEQFF | TGTGCCAGCAGTGACTCTAGCGGCTCCTACAATGAGCAGTTCTTC
TRBJ2-5 | TRBV30 | TRBD2 | once | CAWRGTRLQETQYF | TGTGCCTGGAGGGGGACTAGATTACAAGAGACCCAGTACTTC
TRBJ1-1 | TRBV12-2 | NA | NA | CASRLPGEVIPTPNTEAFF | TGTGCAAGTCGCTTACCTGGGGAGGTCATTCCTACACCGAACACTGAAGCTTTCTTT
TRBJ1-4 | TRBV28 | NA | NA | CASSFGGVGEKLFF | TGTGCCAGCAGTTTCGGGGGAGTGGGTGAAAAACTGTTTTTT
TRBJ1-4 | TRBV6-6 | TRBD1 | NA | CASSWDSTNEKLFF | TGTGCCAGCAGTTGGGACAGTACTAATGAAAAACTGTTTTTT
TRBJ2-7 | TRBV5-1 | TRBD1 | NA | CASSFWSPGQGSRGEQYF | TGCGCCAGCAGCTTCTGGAGTCCGGGACAGGGATCTAGGGGCGAGCAGTACTTC
TRBJ2-1 | TRBV3-1 | NA | NA | CASSQEGQILPYNEQFF | TGTGCCAGCAGCCAAGAAGGACAGATATTACCCTACAATGAGCAGTTCTTC
TRBJ2-1 | TRBV6-5 | TRBD1 | NA | CASSYADRLYNEQFF | TGTGCCAGCAGTTACGCGGACAGGCTCTACAATGAGCAGTTCTTC
TRBJ1-2 | TRBV4-1 | NA | NA | CASSQVGGGANYGYTF | TGCGCCAGCAGCCAAGTGGGCGGGGGAGCCAACTATGGCTACACCTTC
TRBJ2-3 | TRBV7-9 | NA | NA | CASSLFRADTQYF | TGTGCCAGCAGCTTATTTAGGGCAGATACGCAGTATTTT
TRBJ1-1 | TRBV7-9 | TRBD1 | NA | CASFRTGEMNTEAFF | TGTGCCAGCTTCCGGACAGGAGAGATGAACACTGAAGCTTTCTTT